These T cell receptor beta chains were read from a single sample in a study of T-cell reconstitution after alpha-beta-depleted transplantation in children. TCRdb re-analysed the PCR reads in MiXCR, keeping a single row per CDR3 protein. The sample lists a few hundred thousand distinct CDR3 sequences, under 13% seen once, with 2% to 3% in the top ten. This specimen consisted of PBMCs from the stem cell graft donor, obtained from the stem cell graft. All receptors come from a human donor who donated a stem cell graft to a child with acute lymphoblastic leukemia. CDR3s include the opening cysteine and the closing phenylalanine or tryptophan. Each record gives: J gene, clone size, V gene, D gene, CDR3 DNA, CDR3 protein. D genes are given only for firm matches. Clone size is shown for a subset of rows, as once, few, many or a class of expanded clone.

TRBJ2-1,few,TRBV7-2,.,TGTGCCAGCAGCTTTATGCTAAACAACAATGAGCAGTTCTTC,CASSFMLNNNEQFF
TRBJ1-5,few,TRBV12-3/TRBV12-4,.,TGTGCCAGCAGTCTCCGACAGGTTTCTAGCAATCAGCCCCAGCATTTT,CASSLRQVSSNQPQHF
TRBJ1-2,few,TRBV28,.,TGTGCCAGCAGTTTGCTACAACCCCCCGGCATCAACTATGGCTACACCTTC,CASSLLQPPGINYGYTF
TRBJ2-7,many,TRBV7-8,.,TGTGCCAGCAGCTTAGACCGAACCTACGAGCAGTACTTC,CASSLDRTYEQYF
TRBJ2-5,many,TRBV6-1,.,TGTGCCAGCAGTGCCAGGGGACGGAGGGGTGAGACCCAGTACTTC,CASSARGRRGETQYF
TRBJ1-5,.,TRBV18,.,TGTGCCAGCTCACCACTCCCCTCAAATAGCAATCAGCCCCAGCATTTT,CASSPLPSNSNQPQHF
TRBJ2-2,few,TRBV3-1,.,TGTGCCAGCAGCCCAAGTCAGATTCAACCGATTGCGAACACCGGGGAGCTGTTTTTT,CASSPSQIQPIANTGELFF
TRBJ2-1,.,TRBV28,TRBD2,TGTGCCAGCAGTCGTCTTCTTAGCGGGAACCGTGGGAATGAGCAGTTCTTC,CASSRLLSGNRGNEQFF
TRBJ2-3,few,TRBV5-6,.,TGTGCCAGCAGCGGCGGGACTCCGAAAATCCTCACAGATACGCAGTATTTT,CASSGGTPKILTDTQYF
TRBJ2-3,many,TRBV28,.,TGTGCCAGCAGTCGGATCCGGGGACTCAGGACGCAGTATTTT,CASSRIRGLRTQYF
TRBJ2-1,few,TRBV5-5,TRBD2,TGTGCCAGCAGCTTAGTATTTTTAGCGGGAGAACCCTACAATGAGCAGTTCTTC,CASSLVFLAGEPYNEQFF
TRBJ2-6,.,TRBV20-1,.,TGCAGCAGCTCCAGTACCCGAATAACTGGGGCCAACGTCCTGACTTTC,CSSSSTRITGANVLTF
TRBJ2-1,many,TRBV12-3/TRBV12-4,TRBD2,TGTGCCAGCAGTCGTAAACTACCGGGAGGCAATGAGCAGTTCTTC,CASSRKLPGGNEQFF
TRBJ2-7,.,TRBV11-3,TRBD2,TGTGCCAGCAGCTTAGATCGGCTAGCGGGAGATTACGAGCAGTACTTC,CASSLDRLAGDYEQYF
TRBJ2-2,few,TRBV12-3/TRBV12-4,TRBD2,TGTGCCAGCAGTTTACTTAGCGGGAAGGCGAACACCGGGGAGCTGTTTTTT,CASSLLSGKANTGELFF
TRBJ1-4,.,TRBV5-1,TRBD1,TGCGCCAGCAGCTGGGGGACAGCAGCAACTAATGAAAAACTGTTTTTT,CASSWGTAATNEKLFF
TRBJ2-7,many,TRBV5-5,.,TGTGCCAGCGGGTTTCGCGGGTCGCCCTACGAGCAGTACTTC,CASGFRGSPYEQYF
TRBJ1-6,many,TRBV5-1,TRBD1,TGCGCCAGCAGCTGGGGACAGGGTTCACCCCTCCACTTT,CASSWGQGSPLHF
TRBJ2-5,few,TRBV20-1,TRBD1,TGCAGTTTACAGGGGCATCAGGAGACCCAGTACTTC,CSLQGHQETQYF
TRBJ1-1,many,TRBV7-3,.,TGTGCCAGCAGCACAACGACAGGAATAACCACTGAAGCTTTCTTT,CASSTTTGITTEAFF
TRBJ2-7,many,TRBV6-5,.,TGTGCCAGCAGTTACTCGAGATTGTCCTACGAGCAGTACTTC,CASSYSRLSYEQYF
TRBJ2-1,few,TRBV11-2,.,TGTGCCAGCAGCCGTGTCGCGGGGCCCAGCTCCTACAATGAGCAGTTCTTC,CASSRVAGPSSYNEQFF
TRBJ2-2,many,TRBV4-2,TRBD1,TGTGCCAGCAGCCCCGCGGACAGGGGTGGCGCCGGGGAGCTGTTTTTT,CASSPADRGGAGELFF
TRBJ2-7,.,TRBV7-8,TRBD1,TGTGCCAGCAGCTTCCCCTGGACAGGGAAAGTTTACGAGCAGTACTTC,CASSFPWTGKVYEQYF
TRBJ1-5,.,TRBV7-6,.,TGTGCCAGCAGCTTAGGAATTCGGGGGCTAAGCAATCAGCCCCAGCATTTT,CASSLGIRGLSNQPQHF
TRBJ2-7,many,TRBV7-9,.,TGTGCCAGCAGTTCTCAAGACAGGTCCGGGGGCGAGCAGTACTTC,CASSSQDRSGGEQYF
TRBJ2-7,.,TRBV28,TRBD2,TGTGCCAGCAGCCGAGGACTAGCGCGATCCTACGAGCAGTACTTC,CASSRGLARSYEQYF
TRBJ1-1,few,TRBV11-1,.,TGTGCCAGCAGCGTGCTCGTCCAGTTATACCAGGCCAATGGCGCGGACACTGAAGCTTTCTTT,CASSVLVQLYQANGADTEAFF
TRBJ2-3,.,TRBV5-1,TRBD1,TGCGCCAGCAGCTTGGCGTGGGGACAGTATACGCAGTATTTT,CASSLAWGQYTQYF
TRBJ1-5,few,TRBV5-1,.,TGCGCCAGCAGCCCCTCCGGACACCCCGATCAGCCCCAGCATTTT,CASSPSGHPDQPQHF
TRBJ1-1,few,TRBV27,.,TGTGCCAGCAGTCCGCGGGCAGGCGGGAACACTGAAGCTTTCTTT,CASSPRAGGNTEAFF
TRBJ2-1,many,TRBV28,.,TGTGCCAGCAGTTTTTTTACTAGCTCAACCTACAATGAGCAGTTCTTC,CASSFFTSSTYNEQFF
TRBJ1-3,.,TRBV7-2,.,TGTGCCAGCAGTCGAGACGGGACCTCTGGAAACACCATATATTTT,CASSRDGTSGNTIYF
TRBJ1-5,few,TRBV25-1,TRBD1,TGTGCCAGCAGTGAGGGACGGGACAGGAGGAACAATCAGCCCCAGCATTTT,CASSEGRDRRNNQPQHF
TRBJ2-7,.,TRBV9,TRBD1,TGTGCCAGCAGCGTATCCGGGACAGGGGGGTACGAGCAGTACTTC,CASSVSGTGGYEQYF
TRBJ2-1,.,TRBV9,.,TGTGCCAGCAGCGCGGGACTTCGTGATTCCTACAATGAGCAGTTCTTC,CASSAGLRDSYNEQFF
TRBJ2-7,many,TRBV6-2/TRBV6-3,.,TGTGCCAGCAGTCGGAGAGGCGAGCAGTACTTC,CASSRRGEQYF
TRBJ2-7,.,TRBV27,.,TGTGCCAGCAGAAGGGGCCTCGAGCAGTACTTC,CASRRGLEQYF
TRBJ2-1,few,TRBV11-2,TRBD2,TGTGCCAGCAGCTTAAACGGGGGGACTACCACCCCAGGTGAGCAGTTCTTC,CASSLNGGTTTPGEQFF
TRBJ1-5,.,TRBV28,TRBD1,TGTGCCAGCAAACTACAGGGGGCGCAGGGCCAGCCCCAGCATTTT,CASKLQGAQGQPQHF
TRBJ1-5,many,TRBV20-1,.,TGCAGTGCTGGACCGCCCCAGCATTTT,CSAGPPQHF
TRBJ2-5,.,TRBV7-7,.,TGTGCTAGCAGCTTACAGAAGGAAGAGACCCAGTACTTC,CASSLQKEETQYF
TRBJ2-1,.,TRBV4-3,TRBD2,TGCGCCAGCAGCCAAGATGCCGGGCTAGCGGGAAACTACAATGAGCAGTTCTTC,CASSQDAGLAGNYNEQFF
TRBJ1-1,.,TRBV29-1,TRBD1,TGCAGCGTTGAAGGACAGGGGGACACTGAAGCTTTCTTT,CSVEGQGDTEAFF
TRBJ2-6,few,TRBV7-9,.,TGTGCCAGCAGCGAACGTCTCTCTGGGGCCAACGTCCTGACTTTC,CASSERLSGANVLTF
TRBJ2-7,few,TRBV4-1,.,TGCGCCAGCAGCCAAACCCAGGGATACGAGCAGTACTTC,CASSQTQGYEQYF
TRBJ2-1,.,TRBV7-9,.,TGTGCCAGCAGCTTAGAATTAGACAGACCTCACAATGAGCAGTTCTTC,CASSLELDRPHNEQFF
TRBJ2-5,.,TRBV3-1,TRBD2,TGTGCCACCTGCCTGACTAGCGGGAGTCAGGAGACCCAGTACTTC,CATCLTSGSQETQYF
TRBJ1-1,.,TRBV6-5,.,TGTGCCAGCAGTTACTCGGGACACCTGAACACTGAAGCTTTCTTT,CASSYSGHLNTEAFF
TRBJ2-1,many,TRBV4-1,TRBD2,TGCGCCAGCAGCCACCCGGGACTAGGAGGTGAGCAGTTCTTC,CASSHPGLGGEQFF
TRBJ2-1,.,TRBV9,.,TGTGCCAGCAGCGTAGCCGCGCGCTCCCGGGGCAATGAGCAGTTCTTC,CASSVAARSRGNEQFF
TRBJ2-7,.,TRBV3-1,TRBD2,TGTGCCACCAGCAAAGAGGTTAGCGGGAGGGTCTTCTACGAGCAGTACTTC,CATSKEVSGRVFYEQYF
TRBJ2-7,few,TRBV24-1,.,TGTGCCACCAGTGATTACAGGGACGAGCAGTACTTC,CATSDYRDEQYF
TRBJ2-3,few,TRBV9,TRBD1,TGTGCCAGCAGCCCCGGGACAGGGGTGTCAGATACGCAGTATTTT,CASSPGTGVSDTQYF